This TCR beta chain was found in a study of blood T cell repertoires in COVID-19. Looking at the study overall: Italy, Spain and the United States were the sources of the convalescent and acute COVID-19 samples. PBMCs, B-cell-depleted T cells, or T cells were the source of the cDNA or gDNA that made up the material.

Methods used by the authors: Cell counts per sample came from amplifying reference gene primers. TCRdb's copy holds only in-frame clones and misses some; the assay was immunoSEQ multiplex PCR. V, J and clone size are taken as reported in that table, and D and trimming were inferred from the DNA itself. This table has roughly 250,000 clones, around 89% appearing once. The V gene end was trimmed by 0 bases and the J gene end by 4 bases; junction bases not matched to a gene: 6. Germline assignment: CDR1 LNHNV and CDR2 YYDKDF (reference sequence). The CDR3 loop spans 16 amino acids. This clone has more than one count but fewer than ten.

This chain connects TRBV15 to TRBJ1-3; 7 bases line up with TRBD1. The sequence was obtained from a man aged 25-45 years with acute or convalescent COVID-19. Sequencing was performed on peripheral blood. CDR3 loop: CATSRERGLVGNTIYF. The CDR3 region has the DNA TGTGCCACCAGCAGAGAAAGGGGGCTGGTGGGAAACACCATATATTTT.